The 9 T cell receptor beta chains below were found in one sample sequenced in a study of vaccination and CD4 T cells after COVID-19. Oncomine TCR Beta short-read sequencing was applied to DNA from cultured CD4+ T cells. Each CDR3 protein gets one entry after TCRdb re-called the PCR reads with MiXCR. The data show under 20,000 distinct CDR3 sequences, about 40% seen once. The antigens of these receptors remain unknown. The treatment denotes: approximately 11-day PBMC culture with coronavirus spike peptide pools or control peptides (ViraFEST assay). The sequenced sample consisted of cultured CD4+ T cells from blood. Receptor source: a human donor with COVID-19.

This clonotype was counted between two and nine times. This chain links TRBV15 with TRBJ1-4; no firm D call. The CDR3 is 17 amino acids. Trimming took 4 bases from V and 0 from J, leaving 15 bases between them. Germline CDR1 and CDR2: LNHNV and YYDKDF (reference sequence). CDR3 sequence reads: CATSTNREVATNEKLFF. For the CDR3, the DNA is TGTGCCACCAGCACAAATCGGGAGGTAGCAACTAATGAAAAACTGTTTTTT.

The V gene is TRBV24-1, the J gene TRBJ2-3; D is unresolved. V was pared by 3 bases and J by 6 bases, with 9 bases between. CDR1 and CDR2 (germline): KGHDR, SFDVKD. The CDR3 contains 13 residues. The CDR3 DNA follows: TGTGCCACCAGTGATACCTTGCCCGATACGCAGTATTTT. It codes for CATSDTLPDTQYF.

This clonotype was seen just once. The J gene is TRBJ1-2, the V gene TRBV19; D not certain. This CDR3 comprises 12 residues. Trimming removed 4 bases at V and 4 bases at J, with 7 bases between. Germline loops: CDR1 LNHDA, CDR2 SQIVND (reference sequence). CDR3 residues: CASSTLIYGYTF. DNA of the CDR3: TGTGCCAGTAGTACCCTTATCTATGGCTACACCTTC.

This clonotype was recorded a few times. The chain employs TRBV11-2 and TRBJ1-2; no definite D call. V was cut by 3 bases and J by 1 base, with 6 bases left in between. Germline assignment: CDR1 SGHAT and CDR2 FQNNGV. CDR3 length equals 13 residues. The CDR3 here is CASSFADNYGYTF. CDR3 bases: TGTGCCAGCAGCTTTGCAGATAACTATGGCTACACCTTC.

V usage is TRBV20-1 and J usage is TRBJ2-5, with a weak D call TRBD2 (5 bases). Per the germline V gene, CDR1 is DFQATT and CDR2 is SNEGSKA (reference sequence). V was trimmed by 1 base and J by 1 base, leaving 10 bases between them. The CDR3 has 14 amino acids. The CDR3 DNA sequence: TGCAGTGCTAGAGTTAGGGAGTTCCAAGAGACCCAGTACTTC. Residues: CSARVREFQETQYF.

This chain connects TRBV11-3 to TRBJ2-3; 9 positions agree with TRBD2. The V gene end was trimmed by 5 bases and the J gene end by 4 bases; junction bases not matched to a gene: 13. From germline, CDR1 is SGHNT and CDR2 YENEEA. The CDR3 length is 17 residues. CDR3 residues: CASSHRPSGVPADTQYF. The CDR3 DNA reads TGTGCCAGCAGCCACCGGCCTAGCGGGGTTCCTGCAGATACGCAGTATTTT.

This chain connects TRBV7-2 to TRBJ1-1, with D unclear. V was pared by 2 bases and J by 0 bases, with 10 bases between. Germline CDR1 SGHTA, CDR2 FQGNSA. The CDR3 consists of 15 residues. DNA of the CDR3: TGTGCCAGCAGCTTACTAGCGGGAATGAACACTGAAGCTTTCTTT. This sequence encodes CASSLLAGMNTEAFF.

The rearrangement joins TRBV6-1 to TRBJ2-5, with TRBD2 identical over 9 bases. The germline gives CDR1 MNHNS, CDR2 SASEGT. J was trimmed by 5 bases and V by 7 bases; bases with no gene match: 11. This CDR3 is 15 amino acids long. As DNA, the CDR3 is TGTGCCAGCACGCCCAAGCGGGGGGCTGGGGAGACCCAGTACTTC. It codes for CASTPKRGAGETQYF.

V is TRBV12-1 and J is TRBJ1-1; the table's D call of TRBD1 was not tested on the DNA. TRBV12-1 is designated a pseudogene. The CDR3 has 14 amino acids. CDR3 region: CASSATTGYTEAFF. The CDR3, as DNA: TGTGCCAGCAGCGCCACCACAGGGTACACTGAAGCTTTCTTT.